Sequencing of this TCR beta chain was carried out in a study of blood T cell repertoires in COVID-19. CDR3 size: 13 residues. The V gene's germline CDR1 is MRHNA and CDR2 SNTAGT. V lost 7 bases and J lost 3; bases outside the gene matches: 6. TCRdb's table, derived via immunoSEQ multiplex PCR, lists solely in-frame clones and lacks some. The top ten hold approximately 12% of the sample, which has roughly 50,000 clones, around 84% seen once. V gene TRBV6-4 combines with J gene TRBJ2-7; 7 bases align to TRBD1. The sample was peripheral blood. The TCR was taken from a man between 65 and 79 years old with active COVID-19. The CDR3 loop reads CASKTRDSYEQYF. In DNA, the CDR3 is TGTGCCAGCAAAACCCGGGACAGCTACGAGCAGTACTTC.